Presented here are 11 T cell receptor beta chains from one specimen sequenced in a study of T cell responses to AZD1222 COVID-19 vaccine. TCRdb keeps only in-frame clones here, not all; method: immunoSEQ multiplex PCR. Of 150,000 or so clones listed, approximately 90% are singletons. The sample consisted of peripheral blood, taken 28 days after the second AZD1222 dose. Receptor source: an adult who received the AZD1222 COVID-19 vaccine.

This rearrangement joins TRBV30 to TRBJ2-2, with D maybe TRBD1 (5 bases). CDR1 GTSNPN and CDR2 SVGIG come from the germline V gene (reference sequence). Between the trimmed V and J ends, which lost 5 bases and 4 bases, there was a span of 14 bases. The CDR3 is 14 amino acids. CDR3 bases: TGTGCCTGGGACAGCGTGGGAACCACCGGGGAGCTGTTTTTT. It encodes CAWDSVGTTGELFF.

This clone was observed many times. The chain combines TRBV5-1 with TRBJ1-2; 7 positions match TRBD1. The CDR3 length is 15 residues. Trimming cost V 0 bases and J 6 bases; bases outside gene matches: 8. Germline V gene data show CDR1 as SGHRS and CDR2 as YFSETQ. The CDR3 spells CASSLEQGSFNGYTF. In DNA, the CDR3 is TGCGCCAGCAGCTTGGAACAGGGGAGTTTCAATGGCTACACCTTC.

The chain uses TRBV11-1 and TRBJ2-7; TRBD2 aligns across 9 bases. J gave up 4 bases and V 5 bases, and 12 bases lay outside the gene matches. This CDR3 comprises 16 residues. Germline assignment: CDR1 SGHAT and CDR2 FQDESV (reference sequence). CDR3 protein: CASSARGGQSLYEQYF. CDR3 coding DNA: TGTGCCAGCAGCGCGCGGGGGGGCCAATCACTTTACGAGCAGTACTTC.

The rearrangement joins TRBV24-1 to TRBJ2-3; D perhaps matches TRBD1 (5 bases). With 4 bases removed from V and 5 bases from J, the gap between germline ends came to 12 bases. CDR3 size: 14 residues. Germline-derived CDR1 and CDR2 are KGHDR and SFDVKD. The CDR3 region is CATSDRVHQDTQYF. CDR3 DNA sequence: TGTGCCACCAGTGACAGGGTGCATCAAGATACGCAGTATTTT.

In DNA, the CDR3 is TGTGCCAGTAGTATGGGGACACTCACTAGCAATCAGCCCCAGCATTTT. This codes for CASSMGTLTSNQPQHF. This chain links TRBV19 with TRBJ1-5, with D maybe TRBD1 (6 bases). The CDR3 extends over 16 amino acids. Trimming cost V 3 bases and J 0 bases, with 12 bases left between them. Germline V lookup: CDR1 LNHDA, CDR2 SQIVND (reference sequence).

The rearrangement uses TRBV27 and TRBJ1-2; perhaps TRBD1 as D (6 bases). The CDR3 totals 20 residues. Germline V gives CDR1 MNHEY, CDR2 SMNVEV (reference sequence). V was clipped by 4 bases and J by 0 bases, with 27 bases between them. The CDR3 region has the DNA TGTGCCAGCAGTTACGCCTCTTATGGGACACCGTACCCTTCTAACTATGGCTACACCTTC. This sequence encodes CASSYASYGTPYPSNYGYTF.

The J gene is TRBJ1-5, the V gene TRBV27; D is perhaps TRBD1 (5 bases). This CDR3 comprises 12 residues. Trimming took off 5 bases at V and 4 bases at J, with 6 bases between the two ends. CDR1 is MNHEY and CDR2 is SMNVEV in the germline V gene (reference sequence). Here the CDR3 DNA reads TGTGCCAGCAGTAGGGGTAATCAGCCCCAGCATTTT. This encodes CASSRGNQPQHF.

The chain uses TRBV6-6 and TRBJ1-5; 10 positions match TRBD1. The CDR3 consists of 14 residues. With V trimmed by 6 bases and J by 3 bases, 2 bases remained unmatched. Per germline, CDR1 MNHNY and CDR2 SVGAGI (reference sequence). CDR3 amino acids: CASRGQGNNQPQHF. CDR3 bases: TGTGCCAGCAGGGGACAGGGGAACAATCAGCCCCAGCATTTT.

The V call is TRBV5-1, the J call TRBJ2-7; 8 nucleotides line up with TRBD1. This CDR3 is 14 amino acids long. Germline CDR1 is SGHRS and CDR2 is YFSETQ. V gave up 3 bases and J gave up 2 bases; unmatched junction bases: 4. In DNA form, the CDR3 reads TGCGCCAGCAGCTGGACAGGGTACCCCTACGAGCAGTACTTC. Translation: CASSWTGYPYEQYF.

The rearrangement joins TRBV14 to TRBJ1-1; D gene uncertain. Germline lookup yields CDR1 SGHDN and CDR2 FVKESK. V dropped 2 bases and J dropped 7 bases, with 8 bases sitting between them. The CDR3 spans 12 residues. The CDR3 coding sequence is TGTGCCAGCAGCCAATCTTCTTTTGAAGCTTTCTTT. Protein: CASSQSSFEAFF.

The gene calls are TRBV30 and TRBJ1-4; maybe TRBD1 (6 bases). V was clipped by 3 bases and J by 5 bases, with 19 bases between them. CDR1 and CDR2 from the germline V gene are GTSNPN and SVGIG (reference sequence). The CDR3 runs 16 residues. Here the CDR3 reads CAWSTSSGGLNEKLFF. The CDR3 DNA reads as TGTGCCTGGAGCACCTCGTCCGGGGGGCTGAATGAAAAACTGTTTTTT. Using reference TRBV30 and TRBJ1-4 for the parts outside the CDR3, the full variable domain is SQTIHQWPATLVQPVGSPLSLECTVEGTSNPNLYWYRQAAGRGLQLLFYSVGIGQISSEVPQNLSASRPQDRQFILSSKKLLLSDSGFYLCAWSTSSGGLNEKLFFGSGTQLSVL.